Listed below are T cell receptor beta chains from one sample, sequenced in a study of cytomegalovirus exposure and HLA in healthy donors. Sequencing used immunoSEQ multiplex PCR; TCRdb keeps in-frame clones, though not all of them. The table has 90,000 to 100,000 clones, 87% seen once. Input material: PBMCs. The source is a woman aged 25 to 39 in good health and CMV-seronegative. CDR3s include the opening cysteine and the closing phenylalanine or tryptophan. The order of the fields is V gene, J gene, clone size, D gene, CDR3 DNA, CDR3 protein. The D gene is left open where the match is weak. Clone size appears in some rows only: once, few, many, or a class for an expanded clone.

v_gene: TRBV28; j_gene: TRBJ1-5; abundance: -; d_gene: TRBD1; CDR3nt: TGTGCCAGCAGAGTAGGACAGGGGGGGCAGCCCCAGCATTTT; CDR3aa: CASRVGQGGQPQHF
v_gene: TRBV7-2; j_gene: TRBJ1-2; abundance: -; d_gene: -; CDR3nt: TGTGCCAGCACCCCTCGGGGAGGGTTCGCTATTGGCTACACCTTC; CDR3aa: CASTPRGGFAIGYTF
v_gene: TRBV6-1; j_gene: TRBJ1-2; abundance: few; d_gene: -; CDR3nt: TGTGCCAGCAGGGTGGAGATTGGATATGGCTACACCTTC; CDR3aa: CASRVEIGYGYTF
v_gene: TRBV6-5; j_gene: TRBJ2-7; abundance: -; d_gene: TRBD1; CDR3nt: TGTGCCAGCAGTGACAGGGCTAACTACGAGCAGTACTTC; CDR3aa: CASSDRANYEQYF
v_gene: TRBV4-1; j_gene: TRBJ2-7; abundance: -; d_gene: TRBD2; CDR3nt: TGCGCCAGCAGCCAACGTGAGATGGGTGCGGGAGGGCCATACGAGCAGTACTTC; CDR3aa: CASSQREMGAGGPYEQYF
v_gene: TRBV11-2; j_gene: TRBJ2-1; abundance: -; d_gene: -; CDR3nt: TGTGCCAGCAGCTTAGTTGCCCAGGGTGAGCAGTTCTTC; CDR3aa: CASSLVAQGEQFF
v_gene: TRBV7-3; j_gene: TRBJ1-1; abundance: -; d_gene: -; CDR3nt: TGTGCCAGCAGCTTAATGGGGGGTCAGAACACTGAAGCTTTCTTT; CDR3aa: CASSLMGGQNTEAFF
v_gene: TRBV6-5; j_gene: TRBJ2-3; abundance: -; d_gene: TRBD1; CDR3nt: TGTGCCAGCAGTCGCCGGACAGGGGGCCCAGATACGCAGTATTTT; CDR3aa: CASSRRTGGPDTQYF
v_gene: TRBV2; j_gene: TRBJ2-1; abundance: -; d_gene: -; CDR3nt: TGTGCCAGCAGCTCTGGTAGCTGGAATGAGCAGTTCTTC; CDR3aa: CASSSGSWNEQFF
v_gene: TRBV14; j_gene: TRBJ1-2; abundance: -; d_gene: -; CDR3nt: TGTGCCAGCAGCCAAGAATGGCTAGAAGGCTACACCTTC; CDR3aa: CASSQEWLEGYTF
v_gene: TRBV2; j_gene: TRBJ2-1; abundance: -; d_gene: -; CDR3nt: TGTGCCAGCAGTAGGGGCCTATACAATGAGCAGTTCTTC; CDR3aa: CASSRGLYNEQFF
v_gene: TRBV6-1; j_gene: TRBJ1-2; abundance: -; d_gene: -; CDR3nt: TGTGCCAGCAGTGAGGAGGGGCTTGGCTACACCTTC; CDR3aa: CASSEEGLGYTF
v_gene: TRBV6-1; j_gene: TRBJ1-4; abundance: once; d_gene: -; CDR3nt: TGTGCCAGCAGTAAATGGTCAGGAAAACTGTTTTTT; CDR3aa: CASSKWSGKLFF
v_gene: TRBV15; j_gene: TRBJ2-1; abundance: -; d_gene: -; CDR3nt: TGTGCCACCAGCAGCGGTTACAATGAGCAGTTCTTC; CDR3aa: CATSSGYNEQFF
v_gene: TRBV5-6; j_gene: TRBJ1-1; abundance: -; d_gene: -; CDR3nt: TGTGCCAGCAGCGTCCCGGGACAACTCACTGAAGCTTTCTTT; CDR3aa: CASSVPGQLTEAFF
v_gene: TRBV18; j_gene: TRBJ1-5; abundance: -; d_gene: -; CDR3nt: TGTGCCAGCTCACCAATGAGTAATCAGCCCCAGCATTTT; CDR3aa: CASSPMSNQPQHF
v_gene: TRBV29-1; j_gene: TRBJ1-4; abundance: -; d_gene: TRBD1; CDR3nt: TGCAGCGTTCGGCCGGGACAGGGACAAAAACTGTTTTTT; CDR3aa: CSVRPGQGQKLFF
v_gene: TRBV18; j_gene: TRBJ2-1; abundance: -; d_gene: TRBD1; CDR3nt: TGTGCCAGCTCACCAAACAGGGGAAAAAATGAGCAGTTCTTC; CDR3aa: CASSPNRGKNEQFF
v_gene: TRBV7-3; j_gene: TRBJ2-2; abundance: -; d_gene: TRBD2; CDR3nt: TGTGCCAGCAGCCCTCGGACTAGCGGGGGGACCGGGGAGCTGTTTTTT; CDR3aa: CASSPRTSGGTGELFF
v_gene: TRBV27; j_gene: TRBJ1-2; abundance: -; d_gene: -; CDR3nt: TGTGCCAGCTCCTCCGGGGGGAAAGGCTACACCTTC; CDR3aa: CASSSGGKGYTF
v_gene: TRBV7-2; j_gene: TRBJ1-5; abundance: few; d_gene: -; CDR3nt: TGTGCCAGCAGCTTAGACCAGAATCAGCCCCAGCATTTT; CDR3aa: CASSLDQNQPQHF
v_gene: TRBV9; j_gene: TRBJ2-3; abundance: -; d_gene: TRBD2; CDR3nt: TGTGCCAGCAGCCCCCACGGATCAGCGGGGGGGGGAGATACGCAGTATTTT; CDR3aa: CASSPHGSAGGGDTQYF
v_gene: TRBV7-8; j_gene: TRBJ1-1; abundance: -; d_gene: TRBD1; CDR3nt: TGTGCCAGCAGCCCGGACAGGGCAAACACTGAAGCTTTCTTT; CDR3aa: CASSPDRANTEAFF
v_gene: TRBV7-3; j_gene: TRBJ2-3; abundance: -; d_gene: TRBD2; CDR3nt: TGTGCCAGCAGCTTAGGGGTCGGGAGGGCCACAGATACGCAGTATTTT; CDR3aa: CASSLGVGRATDTQYF
v_gene: TRBV19; j_gene: TRBJ1-1; abundance: -; d_gene: -; CDR3nt: TGTGCCAGTAAAAGATCGGGTGAGGCTTTCTTT; CDR3aa: CASKRSGEAFF
v_gene: TRBV5-1; j_gene: TRBJ1-1; abundance: -; d_gene: -; CDR3nt: TGCGCCAGCAGGTCGTGGGAGGACACTGAAGCTTTCTTT; CDR3aa: CASRSWEDTEAFF
v_gene: TRBV5-1; j_gene: TRBJ2-2; abundance: -; d_gene: -; CDR3nt: TGCGCCAGCTCGGTCCTCACCGGGGAGCTGTTTTTT; CDR3aa: CASSVLTGELFF
v_gene: TRBV5-6; j_gene: TRBJ2-5; abundance: -; d_gene: -; CDR3nt: TGTGCCAGCAGCTTGGTCAGGGGAGGGGCCCAGTACTTC; CDR3aa: CASSLVRGGAQYF
v_gene: TRBV4-1; j_gene: TRBJ1-4; abundance: -; d_gene: -; CDR3nt: TGCGCCAGGTCCTCCGCGGGCACTAATGAAAAACTGTTTTTT; CDR3aa: CARSSAGTNEKLFF
v_gene: TRBV2; j_gene: TRBJ1-3; abundance: -; d_gene: -; CDR3nt: TGTGCCAGCAGGGCTACCTCCGGGACTTTAAACACCATATATTTT; CDR3aa: CASRATSGTLNTIYF
v_gene: TRBV18; j_gene: TRBJ2-7; abundance: -; d_gene: TRBD1; CDR3nt: TGTGCCAGCTCACCGGGACAGAACTACGAGCAGTACTTC; CDR3aa: CASSPGQNYEQYF
v_gene: TRBV19; j_gene: TRBJ1-5; abundance: -; d_gene: TRBD1; CDR3nt: TGTGCCAGTAGCATCGGACAGGGGGGGCTTCAGCCCCAGCATTTT; CDR3aa: CASSIGQGGLQPQHF
v_gene: TRBV6-5; j_gene: TRBJ1-1; abundance: -; d_gene: -; CDR3nt: TGTGCCAGCAGTTACTCGAAACGGTTGAACACTGAAGCTTTCTTT; CDR3aa: CASSYSKRLNTEAFF
v_gene: TRBV6-1; j_gene: TRBJ1-6; abundance: -; d_gene: -; CDR3nt: TGTGCCAGCAGTGCCGGACAAGTAAATAATTCACCCCTCCACTTT; CDR3aa: CASSAGQVNNSPLHF
v_gene: TRBV5-4; j_gene: TRBJ2-7; abundance: -; d_gene: -; CDR3nt: TGTGCCAGCAGCCCCCGGGACTCCTACGAGCAGTACTTC; CDR3aa: CASSPRDSYEQYF
v_gene: TRBV6-6; j_gene: TRBJ2-1; abundance: -; d_gene: TRBD2; CDR3nt: TGTGCCAGCAGATTAGCGGGAGCCAATGAGCAGTTCTTC; CDR3aa: CASRLAGANEQFF
v_gene: TRBV10-3; j_gene: TRBJ1-2; abundance: -; d_gene: TRBD1; CDR3nt: TGTGCCATCACTCCGGGACAGGGCAGCTATGGCTACACCTTC; CDR3aa: CAITPGQGSYGYTF
v_gene: TRBV5-1; j_gene: TRBJ1-6; abundance: -; d_gene: -; CDR3nt: TGCGCCAGCAGGGAGGGATGGTTCGAGAATTCACCCCTCCACTTT; CDR3aa: CASREGWFENSPLHF
v_gene: TRBV10-1; j_gene: TRBJ1-1; abundance: -; d_gene: TRBD1; CDR3nt: TGCGCCAGGTCCCGGGACAGACAACTCGGGAACACTGAAGCTTTCTTT; CDR3aa: CARSRDRQLGNTEAFF
v_gene: TRBV7-8; j_gene: TRBJ1-4; abundance: few; d_gene: -; CDR3nt: TGTGCCAGCAGCCCTACAGGGTGGTTAGGAGAAAAACTGTTTTTT; CDR3aa: CASSPTGWLGEKLFF
v_gene: TRBV19; j_gene: TRBJ1-1; abundance: -; d_gene: TRBD1; CDR3nt: TGTGCCAGTAGCTTACCGGGACAGGGGGCTACTGAAGCTTTCTTT; CDR3aa: CASSLPGQGATEAFF
v_gene: TRBV5-1; j_gene: TRBJ2-7; abundance: -; d_gene: -; CDR3nt: TGCGCCAGCAGCCCCAGGGGCGTCGCAGAGCAGTACTTC; CDR3aa: CASSPRGVAEQYF
v_gene: TRBV28; j_gene: TRBJ1-1; abundance: -; d_gene: -; CDR3nt: TGTGCCAGCAGTCCAGAGGATGGAGCTTTCTTT; CDR3aa: CASSPEDGAFF
v_gene: TRBV5-1; j_gene: TRBJ2-5; abundance: -; d_gene: TRBD1; CDR3nt: TGCGCCAGCAGCTTGGCCCGGGACAGAGGGGAGACCCAGTACTTC; CDR3aa: CASSLARDRGETQYF
v_gene: TRBV9; j_gene: TRBJ1-2; abundance: -; d_gene: -; CDR3nt: TGTGCCAGCAGCGTCGAGAAGGGGGCCTTC; CDR3aa: CASSVEKGAF
v_gene: TRBV28; j_gene: TRBJ1-5; abundance: -; d_gene: -; CDR3nt: TGTGCCAGCAGCTTCCTCGATCAGCCCCAGCATTTT; CDR3aa: CASSFLDQPQHF
v_gene: TRBV27; j_gene: TRBJ2-2; abundance: -; d_gene: TRBD2; CDR3nt: TGTGCCACAATAGCGGGAGGGGGTGGGGAGCTGTTTTTT; CDR3aa: CATIAGGGGELFF
v_gene: TRBV5-6; j_gene: TRBJ2-3; abundance: -; d_gene: -; CDR3nt: TGTGCCAGCAGCTTAGGCGGCCTCACAGATACGCAGTATTTT; CDR3aa: CASSLGGLTDTQYF
v_gene: TRBV29-1; j_gene: TRBJ2-4; abundance: -; d_gene: TRBD1; CDR3nt: TGCAGCGTTGGGCCCCCAGGGGGAAACATTCAGTACTTC; CDR3aa: CSVGPPGGNIQYF
v_gene: TRBV2; j_gene: TRBJ1-5; abundance: -; d_gene: TRBD1; CDR3nt: TGTGCCAGCTCCCCGACAGGGATTCGGAAGCAGCCCCAGCATTTT; CDR3aa: CASSPTGIRKQPQHF
v_gene: TRBV5-1; j_gene: TRBJ2-3; abundance: -; d_gene: -; CDR3nt: TGCGCCAGCAGCTTGGATATCCTCCGGGACTCCACAGCAGATACGCAGTATTTT; CDR3aa: CASSLDILRDSTADTQYF
v_gene: TRBV2; j_gene: TRBJ2-7; abundance: -; d_gene: TRBD1; CDR3nt: TGTGCCAGCAGTGAAGACAGGGGGCGATTCTACGAGCAGTACTTC; CDR3aa: CASSEDRGRFYEQYF